The entry below describes one T cell receptor beta chain. The target antigen is unknown. Between the trimmed V and J ends, which lost 10 bases and 1 base, there was a span of 13 bases. Germline-derived CDR1 and CDR2 are MNHEY and SVGAGI. The CDR3 sequence is 13 residues long. This specimen belongs to a study of cytomegalovirus exposure and HLA in healthy donors. The PCR employed 60 Vbeta primers together with 13 Jbeta primers. Assay: immunoSEQ multiplex PCR; the TCRdb copy retains only in-frame clones and omits some. The sample has around 210,000 clones, under 85% seen once. General study points: The classifier reportedly diagnosed cytomegalovirus status with high sensitivity and specificity. Three chains linked to CMV were shown in vitro to be specific for CMV antigens.

This chain connects TRBV6-5 to TRBJ1-1, with D perhaps matching TRBD1 (6 bases). Material for sequencing was PBMCs. The TCR comes from a middle-aged man in good health and CMV-seronegative. For the CDR3, the DNA is TGTGCCACCCTACAGGGCACGAACACTGAAGCTTTCTTT. It codes for CATLQGTNTEAFF.